These 5 T cell receptor beta chains were sequenced from one sample in a study of T cell responses to AZD1222 COVID-19 vaccine. Some clones are missing from TCRdb's copy, which holds only in-frame ones; the method was immunoSEQ multiplex PCR. The sample includes about 57,000 clones, approximately 86% of them seen just once. The sample here was peripheral blood, taken on day 0 of AZD1222 vaccination. These receptors all stem from an adult in good health.

In its sample, this clone was seen a few times. CDR3 sequence: CASSAGQGTYNSPLHF. The CDR3 bases are TGTGCCAGCAGCGCGGGACAGGGCACCTATAATTCACCCCTCCACTTT. This rearrangement joins TRBV11-1 to TRBJ1-6, with 9 nucleotides matching TRBD1. The CDR3 is 16 amino acids. V shed 5 bases and J 2 bases; nucleotides not matched to a gene: 4. Germline loops: CDR1 SGHAT, CDR2 FQDESV (reference sequence).

Note on this clone: The sample holds other DNA sequences that translate to the same CDR3. The chain carries TRBV4-1 and TRBJ1-1, with D tentatively TRBD1 (5 bases). V was clipped by 3 bases and J by 4 bases, with 15 bases between them. This CDR3 region has 15 residues. The V gene's germline CDR1 is MGHRA and CDR2 YSYEKL. The CDR3 DNA reads TGCGCCAGCAGCCAGGGCCCAACGGGGGGCACTGAAGCTTTCTTT. Its translation is CASSQGPTGGTEAFF.

The V and J genes are TRBV28 and TRBJ2-7; TRBD1 aligns across 9 bases. Germline-derived CDR1 and CDR2 are MDHEN and SYDVKM. The CDR3 spans 16 residues. With 4 bases clipped from V and 3 bases from J, the junction kept 10 bases outside the gene matches. DNA for the CDR3: TGTGCCAGCAGTTCGATGGGACAGGGTAAGCGCTACGAGCAGTACTTC. Amino acids: CASSSMGQGKRYEQYF.

The chain links TRBV25-1 to TRBJ1-6; D is uncertain. Germline CDR1 is MGHDK and CDR2 is SYGVNS. The length of the CDR3 is 14 residues. The V gene lost 4 bases and the J gene lost 5 bases, with 9 bases spanning the gap. The CDR3 loop is CASSGWAHNSPLHF. As DNA, the CDR3 is TGTGCCAGCAGTGGGTGGGCTCATAATTCACCCCTCCACTTT.

V and J are TRBV28 and TRBJ2-7; D possibly matches TRBD1 or TRBD2 (6 bases each). Germline loops: CDR1 MDHEN, CDR2 SYDVKM. V shed 6 bases and J shed 4 bases, with 19 bases lying between them. This CDR3 spans 15 amino acids. The CDR3 sequence: CASSPGGQGDYEQYF. Written as DNA, the CDR3 is TGTGCCAGCAGCCCCGGGGGACAAGGAGATTACGAGCAGTACTTC.